These 22 T cell receptor beta chains originate from one sample sequenced in a study of graft-versus-host responses after intestinal transplantation. TCRdb's copy holds only in-frame clones and misses some; the assay was immunoSEQ multiplex PCR. Counted here are 77,000 or so clones, around 93% occurring once; the ten biggest clones make up under 0.85%. Sequencing was performed on PBMCs, taken 98 days after intestinal transplantation. Every receptor here comes from a human patient who received an intestinal transplant, so some T cells may come from the graft donor.

The V call is TRBV10-3, the J call TRBJ2-2, with D hard to call. The V end lost 4 bases, the J end lost 1 base, and 7 bases lay between the germline ends. Germline CDR1 reads ENHRY; CDR2 reads SYGVKD. This CDR3 has 14 residues. The CDR3 loop is CAISAGQNTGELFF. DNA of the CDR3: TGTGCCATCAGTGCTGGTCAGAACACCGGGGAGCTGTTTTTT.

The chain carries TRBV5-1 and TRBJ1-1; D is possibly TRBD1 (6 bases). CDR1 and CDR2 from the germline V gene are SGHRS and YFSETQ. The length of the CDR3 is 15 residues. The germline V and J ends were trimmed by 5 bases and 1 base, with 15 bases remaining between them. The CDR3 DNA sequence: TGCGCCAGCAGGGCTGGGGGCGCTGCGAACACTGAAGCTTTCTTT. It translates to CASRAGGAANTEAFF.

In its sample, this clone was seen once. The chain recombines TRBV6-5 with TRBJ2-7; tentative D call: TRBD1 (6 bases). The CDR3 extends over 13 amino acids. Germline V gives CDR1 MNHEY, CDR2 SVGAGI. V was cut by 2 bases and J by 2 bases, with 7 bases left in between. CDR3 sequence (DNA): TGTGCCAGCAGTTACGAGGGGGCCTACGAGCAGTACTTC. Its protein product is CASSYEGAYEQYF.

This chain connects TRBV28 to TRBJ1-6, with 7 bases lining up with TRBD1. The CDR3 is 15 amino acids. Trimming took 3 bases from V and 4 from J; bases not matched to a gene: 3. Germline CDR1 MDHEN, CDR2 SYDVKM. The CDR3 sequence is CASSFYRGYNSPLHF. The CDR3 DNA reads TGTGCCAGCAGTTTTTACAGGGGATATAATTCACCCCTCCACTTT.

This clone was counted between two and nine times. The chain combines TRBV11-2 with TRBJ2-7, with 9 bases identical to TRBD2. This CDR3 has 16 amino acids. V lost 2 bases to trimming and J lost 2 bases; unmatched junction nucleotides: 7. CDR1 and CDR2 from the germline V gene are SGHAT and FQNNGV. CDR3 sequence reads: CASSLWGGGGPYEQYF. In DNA, the CDR3 is TGTGCCAGCAGCTTATGGGGCGGGGGGGGCCCCTACGAGCAGTACTTC.

The rearrangement joins TRBV5-1 to TRBJ2-1, with 9 positions matching TRBD1. CDR1 is SGHRS and CDR2 is YFSETQ in the germline V gene. With 3 bases clipped from V and 7 bases from J, the junction kept 2 bases outside the gene matches. This CDR3 has 13 residues. The CDR3 sequence: CASSSGQGNEQFF. DNA for the CDR3: TGCGCCAGCAGCTCGGGACAGGGAAATGAGCAGTTCTTC. Together with reference TRBV5-1 and TRBJ2-1, the CDR3 gives the full variable domain: KAGVTQTPRYLIKTRGQQVTLSCSPISGHRSVSWYQQTPGQGLQFLFEYFSETQRNKGNFPGRFSGRQFSNSRSEMNVSTLELGDSALYLCASSSGQGNEQFFGPGTRLTVL.

V is TRBV5-1 and J is TRBJ1-1, with a possible D match to TRBD1 (5 bases). The V end lost 0 bases, the J end lost 4 bases, and 16 bases lay between the germline ends. Germline CDR1 is SGHRS and CDR2 is YFSETQ. The CDR3 has 16 residues. The CDR3 DNA follows: TGCGCCAGCAGCTTGGCGCCATGGGGGTCGAGCACTGAAGCTTTCTTT. As protein: CASSLAPWGSSTEAFF.

The chain joins TRBV5-1 to TRBJ1-4; 10 bases are shared with TRBD1. CDR3 size: 14 residues. CDR1 is SGHRS and CDR2 is YFSETQ in the germline V gene. J gave up 15 bases and V 4 bases, and 12 bases lay outside the gene matches. The DNA for the CDR3 is TGCGCCAGCAGCAGGGGACAGGGGAATGAGGGCTTGTTTTTT. Translated: CASSRGQGNEGLFF.

The chain has TRBV28 and TRBJ2-3; no firm D call. With 2 bases removed from V and 0 bases from J, the gap between germline ends came to 6 bases. The germline CDR1 and CDR2 sequences are MDHEN and SYDVKM. The CDR3 totals 14 residues. The CDR3 nucleotides read TGTGCCAGCAGTTTAGGGCGGAGCACAGATACGCAGTATTTT. Its protein is CASSLGRSTDTQYF. The full variable domain, in which reference TRBV28 and TRBJ2-3 provide the parts outside the CDR3, is DVKVTQSSRYLVKRTGEKVFLECVQDMDHENMFWYRQDPGLGLRLIYFSYDVKMKEKGDIPEGYSVSREKKERFSLILESASTNQTSMYLCASSLGRSTDTQYFGPGTRLTVL.

The DNA of the CDR3 is TGTGCCTGGAGTAGAAGCGGGACGAACACCGGGGAGCTGTTTTTT. It specifies CAWSRSGTNTGELFF. This chain joins TRBV30 and TRBJ2-2; 7 nucleotides agree with TRBD2. This CDR3 spans 15 amino acids. Trimming cost V 2 bases and J 0 bases; bases outside gene matches: 3. The germline V gene has CDR1 GTSNPN and CDR2 SVGIG (reference sequence). The full variable domain, in which reference TRBV30 and TRBJ2-2 provide the parts outside the CDR3, is SQTIHQWPATLVQPVGSPLSLECTVEGTSNPNLYWYRQAAGRGLQLLFYSVGIGQISSEVPQNLSASRPQDRQFILSSKKLLLSDSGFYLCAWSRSGTNTGELFFGEGSRLTVL.

The chain uses TRBV19 and TRBJ1-5; D is unresolved. The CDR3 totals 14 residues. V shed 3 bases and J shed 4 bases, with 10 bases lying between them. Germline V gene sequence: CDR1 LNHDA, CDR2 SQIVND (reference sequence). Written as DNA, the CDR3 is TGTGCCAGTAGTATTTCGGACGGGAATCAGCCCCAGCATTTT. Translating it yields CASSISDGNQPQHF. Variable domain in full (rest from reference TRBV19 and TRBJ1-5): DGGITQSPKYLFRKEGQNVTLSCEQNLNHDAMYWYRQDPGQGLRLIYYSQIVNDFQKGDIAEGYSVSREKKESFPLTVTSAQKNPTAFYLCASSISDGNQPQHFGDGTRLSIL.

The chain joins TRBV30 to TRBJ2-2; D uncertain. V lost 5 bases, J lost 2 bases, and 6 bases lay in between. Germline V gene sequence: CDR1 GTSNPN, CDR2 SVGIG (reference sequence). This CDR3 comprises 12 residues. CDR3 region: CAWFTNTGELFF. The CDR3 DNA follows: TGTGCCTGGTTTACTAACACCGGGGAGCTGTTTTTT.

In regard to this clone: A junction end diverges from the germline sequence, so it may reflect a read error. The chain uses TRBV2 and TRBJ1-2; possibly TRBD1 for D (5 bases). This CDR3 spans 14 amino acids. In germline, CDR1 is SNHLY, CDR2 FYNNEI. The CDR3 sequence is CASSEWDGTKGCTF. The DNA for the CDR3 is TGTGCCAGCAGTGAATGGGACGGGACTAAAGGCTGCACCTTC.

The chain couples TRBV4-1 to TRBJ2-5; D is perhaps TRBD1 (5 bases). Germline V gene data show CDR1 as MGHRA and CDR2 as YSYEKL. Trimming left V 2 bases short and J 2 bases short, with 9 bases between. CDR3 length: 14 residues. The CDR3 nucleotides read TGCGCCAGCAGCCAACCTCGACAGCAAGAGACCCAGTACTTC. This sequence encodes CASSQPRQQETQYF.

Regarding this clone: An end of the junction does not agree with germline; a read error may underlie this. This chain links TRBV10-1 with TRBJ2-1; D ambiguous. The germline CDR1 and CDR2 sequences are WNHNN and SYGVQD (reference sequence). The CDR3 contains 11 residues. The CDR3 region has the DNA TGCGCCAGCGGGTCCTGCAATGAGCAGTTCTTC. Encoded protein: CASGSCNEQFF.

V is TRBV19 and J is TRBJ1-5; D unclear. Germline lookup yields CDR1 LNHDA and CDR2 SQIVND (reference sequence). V lost 2 bases, J lost 5 bases, and 7 bases lay in between. This CDR3 has 13 residues. The CDR3 nucleotides are TGTGCCAGTAGTATAACAGTAGATCAGCCCCAGCATTTT. As protein: CASSITVDQPQHF.

The chain employs TRBV6-1 and TRBJ2-7; no reliable D call. V was pared by 4 bases and J by 0 bases, with 22 bases between. The CDR3 has 18 residues. Germline CDR1 is MNHNS and CDR2 is SASEGT. CDR3 sequence reads: CASSGVWEKAEVSYEQYF. The CDR3 DNA is TGTGCCAGCAGTGGAGTTTGGGAAAAGGCAGAGGTCTCCTACGAGCAGTACTTC.

The chain carries TRBV11-2 and TRBJ1-1; a weak D match, TRBD1 (5 bases). The germline V gene encodes CDR1 SGHAT and CDR2 FQNNGV. This CDR3 has 12 amino acids. The germline V and J ends were trimmed by 5 bases and 5 bases, with 9 bases remaining between them. CDR3 sequence: CASSPRQTEAFF. CDR3 bases: TGTGCCAGCAGCCCCCGACAGACTGAAGCTTTCTTT.

The gene calls are TRBV7-3 and TRBJ2-6, with unresolved D. The germline CDR1 and CDR2 sequences are SGHTA and FQGTGA. Trimming took 2 bases from V and 0 from J, leaving 5 bases between them. The CDR3 runs to 15 residues. The CDR3 DNA follows: TGTGCCAGCAGCTTACTGAACTCTGGGGCCAACGTCCTGACTTTC. This codes for CASSLLNSGANVLTF. Filled out from reference TRBV7-3 and TRBJ2-6, the complete variable domain reads GAGVSQTPSNKVTEKGKYVELRCDPISGHTALYWYRQSLGQGPEFLIYFQGTGAADDSGLPNDRFFAVRPEGSVSTLKIQRTERGDSAVYLCASSLLNSGANVLTFGAGSRLTVL.

CDR3 region: CASSRDSFSEAFF. The DNA of the CDR3 is TGTGCCAGCAGCCGGGACTCCTTTTCTGAAGCTTTCTTT. The chain carries TRBV7-2 and TRBJ1-1, with a possible D match to TRBD1 (5 bases). CDR1 and CDR2 from the germline V gene are SGHTA and FQGNSA. The CDR3 totals 13 residues. V shed 5 bases and J shed 6 bases, with 13 bases lying between them.

The genes are TRBV7-3 and TRBJ2-7, with D possibly matching TRBD2 (5 bases). Germline V gene lookup returns CDR1 SGHTA and CDR2 FQGTGA. The CDR3 extends over 14 amino acids. V was pared by 1 base and J by 2 bases, with 9 bases between. The CDR3 region has the DNA TGTGCCAGCAGCTTAAACGGGGAAACCTACGAGCAGTACTTC. Encoded protein: CASSLNGETYEQYF.

This CDR3 is CASSLLVADSSYNEQFF. DNA for the CDR3: TGCGCCAGCAGCTTGCTGGTAGCGGACAGCTCCTACAATGAGCAGTTCTTC. This chain joins TRBV5-1 and TRBJ2-1; D possibly uses TRBD1 or TRBD2 (6 bases each). The V and J ends lost 1 base and 0 bases respectively, with 14 bases between them. Germline assignment: CDR1 SGHRS and CDR2 YFSETQ. The CDR3 has 17 residues.